The 31 T cell receptor beta chains below all came from one sample that was sequenced in a study of T cells of healthy individuals. Via MiXCR, TCRdb re-called the 5' RACE reads, giving one row per CDR3 protein. The table shows some 82,000 distinct CDR3 sequences, with roughly 5% occurring only once. These receptors all come from a female donor in good health.

This clonotype came up a few times. The J gene is TRBJ1-5, the V gene TRBV12-3 or TRBV12-4; TRBD1 might be the D (5 bases). Trimming removed 7 bases at V and 6 bases at J, with 10 bases between. This CDR3 is 12 amino acids long. CDR3 in DNA: TGTGCCAGCATGGGGACGGGTCAGCCCCAGCATTTT. Protein product: CASMGTGQPQHF.

In its sample, this clonotype was seen many times. This chain uses TRBV6-1 with TRBJ2-1, with D perhaps TRBD2 (5 bases). This CDR3 contains 15 residues. The germline CDR1 and CDR2 sequences are MNHNS and SASEGT. V gave up 3 bases and J gave up 7 bases, with 16 bases separating them. For the CDR3, the DNA is TGTGCCAGCAGTGACTCCCTCGGGAACCCAAATGAGCAGTTCTTC. This sequence encodes CASSDSLGNPNEQFF.

The chain combines TRBV19 with TRBJ1-1, with D hard to call. The germline CDR1 and CDR2 sequences are LNHDA and SQIVND (reference sequence). Between the trimmed V and J ends, which lost 6 bases and 1 base, there was a span of 9 bases. The CDR3 is made up of 13 amino acids. DNA for the CDR3: TGTGCCAGTAGCATCACCTGGAACACTGAAGCTTTCTTT. Residues: CASSITWNTEAFF.

In its sample, this clonotype was seen many times. This chain links TRBV6-2 or TRBV6-3 with TRBJ1-5; D is perhaps TRBD1 (6 bases). CDR3 length: 19 residues. Germline V lookup: CDR1 MNHEY, CDR2 SVGEGT. V was clipped by 2 bases and J by 0 bases, with 20 bases between them. CDR3 nucleotides: TGTGCCAGCAGTTACGTTCTGGGGGCAGGGGACTATAGCAATCAGCCCCAGCATTTT. Its translation: CASSYVLGAGDYSNQPQHF.

The chain employs TRBV7-2 and TRBJ2-5; 7 positions match TRBD2. This CDR3 is built from 16 residues. CDR1 is SGHTA and CDR2 is FQGNSA in the germline V gene. V was clipped by 4 bases and J by 4 bases; unmatched bases: 12. CDR3 DNA: TGTGCCAGCAGCTCAGTTAGAGGGAGGGCCCGAGAGACCCAGTACTTC. The encoded protein is CASSSVRGRARETQYF.

This clonotype was recorded at least ten times. This rearrangement joins TRBV7-9 to TRBJ1-1; D ambiguous. Germline loops: CDR1 SEHNR, CDR2 FQNEAQ (reference sequence). The length of the CDR3 is 11 residues. Trimming stripped 8 bases from V and 3 bases from J, with 7 bases between. CDR3 nucleotide sequence: TGTGCCAGCCCCGAGGACACTGAAGCTTTCTTT. Translation: CASPEDTEAFF.

This clonotype has a count of ten or more. This chain uses TRBV12-5 with TRBJ1-5, with a possible D match to TRBD1 (5 bases). The CDR3 extends over 17 amino acids. Germline CDR1 reads LGHNT; CDR2 reads FRNRAP. The V and J ends lost 0 bases and 1 base respectively, with 13 bases between them. Here the CDR3 reads CASGLVLGDYSNQPQHF. CDR3 DNA sequence: TGTGCTAGTGGTTTGGTACTAGGGGATTACAGCAATCAGCCCCAGCATTTT.

This clonotype was seen more than once but under ten times. The V call is TRBV10-3, the J call TRBJ1-5; TRBD1 might be the D (5 bases). The CDR3 contains 16 residues. Trimming pared 0 bases from V and 4 bases from J, leaving 13 bases between. Germline loops: CDR1 ENHRY, CDR2 SYGVKD. The CDR3 loop reads CAISESYGGANQPQHF. Here the CDR3 DNA reads TGTGCCATCAGTGAGTCGTACGGGGGAGCAAATCAGCCCCAGCATTTT.

This clonotype was counted ten times or more. The chain joins TRBV7-9 to TRBJ1-1; 8 nucleotides align to TRBD1. The V gene's germline CDR1 is SEHNR and CDR2 FQNEAQ (reference sequence). This CDR3 region has 16 residues. The J segment lost 1 base and the V segment lost 5 bases, leaving 9 bases of the junction unmatched. The CDR3 DNA reads as TGTGCCAGCAGCCCTGCCACGGACAGGGCGAACACTGAAGCTTTCTTT. It codes for CASSPATDRANTEAFF.

This clonotype has at least ten counts. DNA for the CDR3: TGTGCCAGCAGCTCGCAGGGCTATGAGCAGTTCTTC. Translating gives CASSSQGYEQFF. V gene TRBV7-9 combines with J gene TRBJ2-1, with a weak D call TRBD1 (5 bases). CDR3 length: 12 residues. Trimming pared 4 bases from V and 8 bases from J, leaving 9 bases between. Germline loops: CDR1 SEHNR, CDR2 FQNEAQ (reference sequence). The full variable domain, in which reference TRBV7-9 and TRBJ2-1 provide the parts outside the CDR3, is DTGVSQNPRHKITKRGQNVTFRCDPISEHNRLYWYRQTLGQGPEFLTYFQNEAQLEKSRLLSDRFSAERPKGSFSTLEIQRTEQGDSAMYLCASSSQGYEQFFGPGTRLTVL.

In its sample, this clonotype was seen a few times. J is TRBJ2-3 and V is TRBV19; 7 nucleotides match TRBD1. CDR1 LNHDA and CDR2 SQIVND come from the germline V gene (reference sequence). The CDR3 covers 15 residues. Trimming at V came to 5 bases and at J to 0 bases, leaving 5 bases not matched to a gene. The CDR3 reads CASSPRTGSTDTQYF. CDR3 coding DNA: TGTGCCAGTAGTCCTAGGACAGGAAGCACAGATACGCAGTATTTT.

This clonotype was detected ten times or more. The chain carries TRBV7-8 and TRBJ1-2; the D gene is possibly TRBD1 (5 bases). The CDR3 consists of 11 residues. Trimming left V 10 bases short and J 6 bases short, with 12 bases between. The germline CDR1 and CDR2 sequences are SGHVS and FQNEAQ. In DNA, the CDR3 is TGTGCCACGGGGGAGTATGATGGCTACACCTTC. It is translated as CATGEYDGYTF.

This clonotype has a count of ten or more. The V gene is TRBV30, the J gene TRBJ1-2, with 8 bases identical to TRBD1. Trimming removed 1 base from V and 8 bases from J; junction bases left unmatched: 15. CDR1 is GTSNPN, CDR2 SVGIG, per germline (reference sequence). There are 16 residues in the CDR3. In DNA, the CDR3 is TGTGCCTGGAGTGACCCTCAGGGGGCCCTCCTAAAAGGCTACACCTTC. Amino acid sequence: CAWSDPQGALLKGYTF.

This clonotype has at least ten counts. The chain recombines TRBV12-3 or TRBV12-4 with TRBJ1-6, with D possibly matching TRBD1 (6 bases). This CDR3 contains 14 residues. V was pared by 5 bases and J by 9 bases, with 14 bases between. The CDR3 loop is CASSVGGPGSPLHF. The DNA for the CDR3 is TGTGCCAGCAGTGTGGGGGGGCCCGGTTCACCCCTCCACTTT.

This clonotype was observed at least ten times. The CDR3 nucleotides are TGTGCCAGCAGCTTTGGGGGGGGGAGGGCCCCGGCCGAGCAGTACTTC. Protein product: CASSFGGGRAPAEQYF. The chain has TRBV5-4 and TRBJ2-7, with 7 bases matching TRBD2. CDR1 is SGHNT, CDR2 YYREEE, per germline (reference sequence). This CDR3 spans 16 amino acids. V trimming: 2 bases; J trimming: 6 bases; junction bases outside the gene matches: 14.

The J gene is TRBJ2-6, the V gene TRBV3-1, with D unresolved. With 5 bases removed from V and 4 bases from J, the gap between germline ends came to 6 bases. CDR1 LGHDT and CDR2 YNNKEL come from the germline V gene (reference sequence). The CDR3 consists of 13 residues. The CDR3 region has the DNA TGTGCCAGCAGCTCCCTAGGGGCCAACGTCCTGACTTTC. Amino acid sequence: CASSSLGANVLTF.

This clonotype was recorded at least ten times. J is TRBJ2-7 and V is TRBV7-6, with TRBD2 matching 13 bases. Unmatched junction bases numbered 4, after V lost 5 bases and J lost 0 bases. This CDR3 spans 16 amino acids. Germline V CDR1 and CDR2: SGHVS, FNYEAQ. The CDR3 reads CASSQRTSGSSYEQYF. Written as DNA, the CDR3 is TGTGCCAGCAGCCAGCGGACTAGCGGGAGCTCCTACGAGCAGTACTTC.

Points on this clonotype: A much larger clone differs from this one at a single base, so this may be a read error. The CDR3 loop reads CSVDTGTNYGYTF. The CDR3 region has the DNA TGCAGCGTTGATACCGGAACTAACTATGGCTACACCTTC. The V gene is TRBV29-1, the J gene TRBJ1-2; D is unresolved. The CDR3 is 13 residues long. The germline V gene has CDR1 SQVTM and CDR2 ANQGSEA. Trimming took 3 bases from V and 0 from J, leaving 8 bases between them.

This clonotype was recorded at least ten times. The chain uses TRBV7-9 and TRBJ2-7; D unresolved. Per the germline V gene, CDR1 is SEHNR and CDR2 is FQNEAQ (reference sequence). The CDR3 is 14 amino acids. Trimming shortened V by 5 bases and J by 0 bases, and 11 bases separated the two germline ends. CDR3: CASSPSQISYEQYF. In DNA, the CDR3 is TGTGCCAGCAGCCCCAGCCAAATCTCCTACGAGCAGTACTTC.

In the case of this clonotype: The junction shows a germline mismatch at one end, possibly a read error. The chain recombines TRBV6-6 with TRBJ1-5, with no clear D. CDR1 and CDR2 (germline): MNHNY, SVGAGI (reference sequence). There are 12 residues in the CDR3. CDR3 sequence: CASRDSNQPQNF. The CDR3 DNA reads TGTGCCAGCAGGGATTCCAATCAGCCCCAGAATTTT.

This sequence joins TRBV20-1 and TRBJ2-1, with 11 bases matching TRBD2. This CDR3 spans 16 amino acids. V gave up 1 base and J gave up 0 bases; unmatched junction bases: 2. Germline V gene sequence: CDR1 DFQATT, CDR2 SNEGSKA (reference sequence). The CDR3 here is CSARALAGGSYNEQFF. The DNA for the CDR3 is TGCAGTGCTAGAGCCCTAGCGGGAGGCTCCTACAATGAGCAGTTCTTC.

As to this clonotype: The junction departs from germline at one end; a sequencing error may be responsible. The chain carries TRBV6-5 and TRBJ1-1; D remains ambiguous. Per germline, CDR1 MNHEY and CDR2 SVGAGI. The CDR3 contains 16 residues. The chain's CDR3 is CASSYRAGGMNTEAFF. As DNA, the CDR3 is TGTGCCAGTAGTTACAGAGCAGGAGGGATGAACACTGAAGCTTTCTTT.

This clonotype occurred a few times. The V gene is TRBV15, the J gene TRBJ1-5; no firm D call. Germline CDR1 reads LNHNV; CDR2 reads YYDKDF (reference sequence). The CDR3 runs 15 residues. V dropped 0 bases and J dropped 1 base, with 7 bases sitting between them. The CDR3 loop is CATSRDKGSNQPQHF. CDR3 DNA sequence: TGTGCCACCAGCAGAGATAAGGGAAGCAATCAGCCCCAGCATTTT.

This clonotype was detected a few times. The genes are TRBV28 and TRBJ1-1; TRBD1 matches 11 bases. Unmatched junction bases numbered 11, after V lost 6 bases and J lost 5 bases. There are 16 residues in the CDR3. CDR1 and CDR2 from the germline V gene are MDHEN and SYDVKM. The CDR3 here is CASRLGQGALSTEAFF. CDR3 sequence (DNA): TGTGCCAGCAGGTTAGGACAGGGGGCGCTAAGTACTGAAGCTTTCTTT. The full variable domain, completed using reference TRBV28 and TRBJ1-1, is DVKVTQSSRYLVKRTGEKVFLECVQDMDHENMFWYRQDPGLGLRLIYFSYDVKMKEKGDIPEGYSVSREKKERFSLILESASTNQTSMYLCASRLGQGALSTEAFFGQGTRLTVV.

The chain has TRBV6-2 or TRBV6-3 and TRBJ2-7; D ambiguous. This CDR3 has 13 amino acids. Deletions cut 5 bases from V and 0 bases from J, with 8 bases between. In germline, CDR1 is MNHEY, CDR2 SVGEGT. The DNA of the CDR3 is TGTGCCAGCAGTCCTTATCGCTCCTACGAGCAGTACTTC. Translated, it gives CASSPYRSYEQYF.

This clonotype was detected many times. The V call is TRBV30, the J call TRBJ1-1; the D is unclear. Germline CDR1 and CDR2: GTSNPN and SVGIG (reference sequence). This CDR3 has 11 residues. Trimming removed 0 bases from V and 5 bases from J, with 4 bases in between. CDR3 coding DNA: TGTGCCTGGAGTGTACTAACTGAAGCTTTCTTT. Protein product: CAWSVLTEAFF.

In its sample, this clonotype was seen many times. This chain joins TRBV4-3 and TRBJ2-7, with D tentatively TRBD2 (5 bases). V was trimmed by 0 bases and J by 2 bases, leaving 11 bases between them. Germline V gives CDR1 LGHNA, CDR2 YSLEER. The CDR3 runs to 15 residues. The CDR3 nucleotides are TGCGCCAGCAGCCAAGATCAGAGAGGGACCTACGAGCAGTACTTC. It translates to CASSQDQRGTYEQYF.

This clonotype turned up a few times. This chain links TRBV12-3 or TRBV12-4 with TRBJ1-1; D is undetermined. Between the trimmed V and J ends, which lost 6 bases and 2 bases, there was a span of 16 bases. The CDR3 contains 15 residues. The CDR3 coding sequence is TGTGCCAGCAGGGCGACCCCTTTGGCTAACACTGAAGCTTTCTTT. It encodes CASRATPLANTEAFF.

In its sample, this clonotype was seen a few times. The gene calls are TRBV27 and TRBJ1-5, with 8 bases that match TRBD1. This CDR3 contains 14 residues. The V gene end was trimmed by 6 bases and the J gene end by 6 bases; junction bases not matched to a gene: 7. Germline CDR1 reads MNHEY; CDR2 reads SMNVEV (reference sequence). As DNA, the CDR3 is TGTGCCAGCAGGCCAGGACAGGGAACTCAGCCCCAGCATTTT. This translates into CASRPGQGTQPQHF.

This clonotype was observed at least ten times. This chain joins TRBV25-1 and TRBJ2-1; 11 bases match TRBD2. Germline CDR1 reads MGHDK; CDR2 reads SYGVNS. The ends lost 1 base at V and 7 bases at J; junction bases unmatched: 12. The CDR3 is 18 amino acids. The CDR3 coding sequence is TGTGCCAGCAGTGAATGGTACTCTAGCGGGAGGAAGGGGAATGAGCAGTTCTTC. Its translation is CASSEWYSSGRKGNEQFF.

This clonotype was observed many times. CDR3: CSVKTGGPRMNTEAFF. CDR3 DNA sequence: TGCAGCGTTAAGACAGGGGGCCCCCGCATGAACACTGAAGCTTTCTTT. The chain combines TRBV29-1 with TRBJ1-1, with 10 nucleotides matching TRBD1. The CDR3 totals 16 residues. V lost 5 bases, J lost 0 bases, and 9 bases stayed unmatched. The germline CDR1 and CDR2 sequences are SQVTM and ANQGSEA.